This TCR beta chain emerged from a study of blood T cell repertoires in COVID-19. Whole-study context: Material from acute and convalescent COVID-19 was sourced from the United States, Italy and Spain.

The V gene end was trimmed by 5 bases and the J gene end by 5 bases; junction bases not matched to a gene: 6. Germline V lookup: CDR1 WNHNN, CDR2 SYGVQD (reference sequence). The CDR3 runs 16 residues. Enrolment of Seattle patients took place during active infection, and they were followed longitudinally. As originally analysed: By means of reference gene primer amplification, nucleated cell counts were estimated. Using immunoSEQ multiplex PCR, the repertoire was profiled, and TCRdb retains in-frame clones only, with some absent. V and J calls and clone size are as listed in that table; D and trimming were resolved from the DNA. The sample lists about 180,000 clones; approximately 80% were seen once.

The material sequenced was peripheral blood. The source of this sequence is a middle-aged woman with COVID-19, enrolled during active disease. The chain uses TRBV10-1 and TRBJ1-4; 12 bases are shared with TRBD1. In nucleotides, the CDR3 is TGCGCCAGCAGTCAGGGACAGGGGGCTTCCAATGAAAAACTGTTTTTT. Residues: CASSQGQGASNEKLFF.